The rows below give T cell receptor beta chains drawn from one sample of a study of PD-L1 blockade in urothelial cancer. TCRdb's copy holds only in-frame clones and misses some; the assay was immunoSEQ multiplex PCR. The top ten clones hold about 0.92% of a sample with 100,000 or so clones, 91% of them seen once. This sample comprised PBMCs, obtained around atezolizumab (anti-PD-L1) treatment. All receptors come from a woman over 75 with urothelial cancer. CDR3s include the opening cysteine and the closing phenylalanine or tryptophan. A D gene is named only where the DNA matches it firmly. A row's size may be missing; if present it is once, few, many or a size class.

J: TRBJ1-1
D: -
V: TRBV6-1
size: medium-sized
CDR3: CASSEWQMNTEAFF
DNA: TGTGCCAGCAGTGAATGGCAGATGAACACTGAAGCTTTCTTT

J: TRBJ2-7
D: TRBD1
V: TRBV5-4
size: -
CDR3: CASRKPGQDYEQYF
DNA: TGTGCCAGCAGGAAGCCGGGACAGGACTACGAGCAGTACTTC

J: TRBJ2-1
D: TRBD2
V: TRBV5-1
size: -
CDR3: CASSLGGGRNNEQFF
DNA: TGCGCCAGCAGCTTGGGGGGAGGGCGGAACAATGAGCAGTTCTTC

J: TRBJ2-1
D: -
V: TRBV6-6
size: -
CDR3: CASSPGTPEQFF
DNA: TGTGCCAGCAGCCCAGGGACACCCGAGCAGTTCTTC

J: TRBJ1-2
D: TRBD1
V: TRBV14
size: few
CDR3: CASSPRQGDGYTF
DNA: TGTGCCAGCAGCCCTCGACAGGGCGATGGCTACACCTTC

J: TRBJ1-1
D: -
V: TRBV6-6
size: -
CDR3: CASKPMTGTEAFF
DNA: TGTGCCAGCAAACCCATGACCGGGACTGAAGCTTTCTTT

J: TRBJ1-1
D: -
V: TRBV5-1
size: -
CDR3: CASSLAWAENTEAFF
DNA: TGCGCCAGCAGCTTGGCCTGGGCAGAGAACACTGAAGCTTTCTTT

J: TRBJ2-2
D: -
V: TRBV6-8
size: -
CDR3: CASSYPENPPPHAGELFF
DNA: TGTGCCAGCAGTTACCCGGAGAATCCACCACCACACGCCGGGGAGCTGTTTTTT

J: TRBJ1-5
D: TRBD1
V: TRBV18
size: few
CDR3: CASSLDRGQRQPQHF
DNA: TGTGCCAGCTCACTTGACAGGGGGCAAAGGCAGCCCCAGCATTTT

J: TRBJ1-1
D: TRBD1
V: TRBV18
size: -
CDR3: CASSPPSQGRKAFF
DNA: TGTGCCAGCTCACCACCTTCACAGGGGCGAAAAGCTTTCTTT

J: TRBJ2-1
D: TRBD2
V: TRBV5-4
size: once
CDR3: CASSSGSGSVFF
DNA: TGTGCCAGCAGCTCGGGGAGCGGGAGCGTTTTCTTC

J: TRBJ2-3
D: -
V: TRBV18
size: once
CDR3: CASSPSYTDTQYF
DNA: TGTGCCAGCTCCCCTTCTTACACAGATACGCAGTATTTT

J: TRBJ1-1
D: TRBD1
V: TRBV2
size: -
CDR3: CASTPGQTYTEAFF
DNA: TGTGCCAGCACCCCGGGACAGACTTACACTGAAGCTTTCTTT

J: TRBJ1-2
D: -
V: TRBV19
size: -
CDR3: CASSILAGDYGYTF
DNA: TGTGCCAGTAGTATATTAGCAGGGGACTATGGCTACACCTTC

J: TRBJ1-2
D: -
V: TRBV29-1
size: -
CDR3: CSVGGEAYGYTF
DNA: TGCAGCGTGGGGGGGGAGGCCTATGGCTACACCTTC

J: TRBJ1-5
D: -
V: TRBV10-2
size: -
CDR3: CASSVLFGGAGVQPQHF
DNA: TGCGCCAGCAGTGTTTTGTTCGGTGGGGCAGGGGTACAGCCCCAGCATTTT

J: TRBJ1-3
D: -
V: TRBV9
size: once
CDR3: CASSSGQEVWGNTIYF
DNA: TGTGCCAGCAGCTCTGGGCAGGAGGTGTGGGGAAACACCATATATTTT

J: TRBJ1-1
D: -
V: TRBV11-1
size: few
CDR3: CASSPTAGDTEAFF
DNA: TGTGCCAGCAGCCCCACGGCGGGGGACACTGAAGCTTTCTTT

J: TRBJ1-1
D: TRBD1
V: TRBV5-6
size: -
CDR3: CASSRQGWTEAFF
DNA: TGTGCCAGCAGCAGACAGGGTTGGACTGAAGCTTTCTTT

J: TRBJ1-3
D: -
V: TRBV6-1
size: once
CDR3: CASSRDSVGGNTIYF
DNA: TGTGCCAGCAGCCGGGACTCCGTTGGAGGAAACACCATATATTTT

J: TRBJ2-1
D: TRBD2
V: TRBV7-7
size: -
CDR3: CASSPLAGGLGEQFF
DNA: TGTGCCAGCAGCCCACTAGCGGGAGGGCTTGGTGAGCAGTTCTTC

J: TRBJ2-7
D: -
V: TRBV7-2
size: -
CDR3: CASSSTLLGAEQYF
DNA: TGTGCCAGCAGCTCGACCCTTCTGGGAGCCGAGCAGTACTTC

J: TRBJ2-3
D: -
V: TRBV7-9
size: -
CDR3: CASSPKWEKGTDTQYF
DNA: TGTGCCAGCAGCCCCAAATGGGAGAAGGGCACAGATACGCAGTATTTT

J: TRBJ2-7
D: TRBD2
V: TRBV5-4
size: -
CDR3: CASSLAVAGVGEQYF
DNA: TGTGCCAGCAGCTTGGCCGTGGCGGGGGTGGGGGAGCAGTACTTC

J: TRBJ1-1
D: -
V: TRBV6-5
size: -
CDR3: CASSYVRAGTEAFF
DNA: TGTGCCAGCAGTTACGTACGGGCGGGAACTGAAGCTTTCTTT

J: TRBJ1-5
D: -
V: TRBV15
size: -
CDR3: CATSNQINQPQHF
DNA: TGTGCCACCAGCAATCAGATCAATCAGCCCCAGCATTTT

J: TRBJ2-7
D: -
V: TRBV9
size: -
CDR3: CASSSSSYEQYF
DNA: TGTGCCAGCAGCTCGAGCTCCTACGAGCAGTACTTC

J: TRBJ1-3
D: TRBD1
V: TRBV4-2
size: -
CDR3: CASSQDLLRTGGNTIYF
DNA: TGTGCCAGCAGCCAAGATCTTTTGCGGACAGGGGGGAACACCATATATTTT

J: TRBJ1-3
D: -
V: TRBV29-1
size: -
CDR3: CSVSVSSGNTIYF
DNA: TGCAGCGTTTCCGTGAGCTCTGGAAACACCATATATTTT

J: TRBJ2-1
D: TRBD2
V: TRBV5-4
size: -
CDR3: CASSLDILAGLSYNEQFF
DNA: TGTGCCAGCAGCTTGGATATACTAGCGGGTCTCTCCTACAATGAGCAGTTCTTC

J: TRBJ2-1
D: TRBD2
V: TRBV7-2
size: -
CDR3: CASSRGRALNNEQFF
DNA: TGTGCCAGCAGCCGGGGGAGGGCCCTTAACAATGAGCAGTTCTTC

J: TRBJ2-1
D: -
V: TRBV27
size: -
CDR3: CASSPRTLAGIEQFF
DNA: TGTGCCAGCAGTCCCCGGACCTTAGCCGGGATAGAGCAGTTCTTC

J: TRBJ2-6
D: TRBD1
V: TRBV11-2
size: -
CDR3: CASTGGVLSGANVLTF
DNA: TGTGCCAGCACAGGGGGCGTCCTTTCTGGGGCCAACGTCCTGACTTTC

J: TRBJ2-7
D: -
V: TRBV27
size: -
CDR3: CASSSGRGGVYEQYF
DNA: TGTGCCAGCAGTTCGGGGCGAGGGGGGGTCTACGAGCAGTACTTC

J: TRBJ2-1
D: -
V: TRBV27
size: -
CDR3: CASSSAGRSYNEQFF
DNA: TGTGCCAGCAGTTCAGCGGGTCGCTCCTACAATGAGCAGTTCTTC

J: TRBJ1-1
D: -
V: TRBV29-1
size: few
CDR3: CSVAGIEAFF
DNA: TGCAGCGTTGCAGGGATCGAAGCTTTCTTT

J: TRBJ2-1
D: -
V: TRBV7-6
size: -
CDR3: CASSPAAGIPDEQFF
DNA: TGTGCCAGCAGCCCCGCAGCGGGCATTCCTGATGAGCAGTTCTTC

J: TRBJ2-2
D: -
V: TRBV5-4
size: -
CDR3: CASRSLMDYNTGELFF
DNA: TGTGCCAGCAGATCATTGATGGACTACAACACCGGGGAGCTGTTTTTT

J: TRBJ1-2
D: TRBD1
V: TRBV27
size: -
CDR3: CASKSDRGYFGYTF
DNA: TGTGCCAGCAAGAGTGACAGGGGGTATTTTGGCTACACCTTC

J: TRBJ2-1
D: -
V: TRBV7-3
size: -
CDR3: CASSQDSLDEQFF
DNA: TGTGCCAGCAGCCAAGACAGCCTGGATGAGCAGTTCTTC